This T cell receptor beta chain was documented in a study of blood T cell repertoires in COVID-19. Study-wide background: Sources were T cells, B-cell-depleted T cells, or PBMCs; the material itself was cDNA or gDNA.

This table comes from immunoSEQ multiplex PCR, and its TCRdb copy is limited to in-frame clones, with some not included. The sample includes about 69,000 clones, about 81% seen only once; the top ten take under 35%. In its sample, this clone was seen once. The CDR3 covers 16 residues. The V gene's germline CDR1 is LGHNA and CDR2 YNFKEQ. Trimming at V came to 4 bases and at J to 1 base, leaving 5 bases not matched to a gene. This receptor was identified in a human donor in a cohort sampled during active COVID-19. Specimen: peripheral blood. J is TRBJ2-1 and V is TRBV4-2; TRBD2 matches at 9 bases. The CDR3 loop is CASSRSGGSSYNEQFF. DNA for the CDR3: TGTGCCAGCAGCCGCAGCGGGGGGAGTTCCTACAATGAGCAGTTCTTC.